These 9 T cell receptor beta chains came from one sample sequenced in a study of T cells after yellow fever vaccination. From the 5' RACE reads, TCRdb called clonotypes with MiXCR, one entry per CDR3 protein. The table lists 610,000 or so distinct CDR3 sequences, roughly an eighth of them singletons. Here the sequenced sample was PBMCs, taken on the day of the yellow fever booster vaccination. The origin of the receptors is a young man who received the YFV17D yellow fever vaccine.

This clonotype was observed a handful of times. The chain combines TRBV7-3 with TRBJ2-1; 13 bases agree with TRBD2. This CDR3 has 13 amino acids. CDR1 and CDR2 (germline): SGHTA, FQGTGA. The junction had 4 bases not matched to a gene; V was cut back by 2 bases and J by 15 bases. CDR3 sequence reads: CASSLGLAGDLFF. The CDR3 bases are TGTGCCAGCAGCTTAGGACTAGCGGGAGACCTGTTCTTC.

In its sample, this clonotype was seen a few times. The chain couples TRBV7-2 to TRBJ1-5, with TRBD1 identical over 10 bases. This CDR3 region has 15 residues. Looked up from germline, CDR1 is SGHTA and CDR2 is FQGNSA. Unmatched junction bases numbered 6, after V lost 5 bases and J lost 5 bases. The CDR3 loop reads CASSDRDRGDQPQHF. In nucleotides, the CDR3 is TGTGCCAGCAGCGACCGGGACAGGGGCGATCAGCCCCAGCATTTT.

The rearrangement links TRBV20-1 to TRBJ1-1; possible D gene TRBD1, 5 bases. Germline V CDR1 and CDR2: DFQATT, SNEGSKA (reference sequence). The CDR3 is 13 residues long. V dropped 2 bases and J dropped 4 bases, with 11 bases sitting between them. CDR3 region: CSARIWGPTEAFF. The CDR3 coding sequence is TGCAGTGCTAGAATCTGGGGCCCCACTGAAGCTTTCTTT.

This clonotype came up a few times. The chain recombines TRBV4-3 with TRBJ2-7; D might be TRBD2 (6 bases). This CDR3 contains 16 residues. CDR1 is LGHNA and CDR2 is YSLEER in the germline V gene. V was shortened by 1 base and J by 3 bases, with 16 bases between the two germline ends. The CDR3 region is CASSQGLTSSNYEQYF. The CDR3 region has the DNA TGCGCCAGCAGCCAAGGCCTCACTAGCTCCAACTACGAGCAGTACTTC.

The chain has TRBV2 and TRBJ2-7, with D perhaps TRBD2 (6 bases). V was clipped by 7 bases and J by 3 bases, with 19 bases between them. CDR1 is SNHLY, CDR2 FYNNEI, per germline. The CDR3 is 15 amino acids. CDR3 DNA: TGTGCCAGCACCACCGGGACTTTCCGGGACTACGAGCAGTACTTC. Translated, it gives CASTTGTFRDYEQYF.

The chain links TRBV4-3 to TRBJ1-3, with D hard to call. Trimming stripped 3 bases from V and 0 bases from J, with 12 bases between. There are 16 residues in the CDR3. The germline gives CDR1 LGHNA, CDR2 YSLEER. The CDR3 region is CASSHSAPYSGNTIYF. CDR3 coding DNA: TGCGCCAGCAGCCACTCGGCCCCGTACTCTGGAAACACCATATATTTT.

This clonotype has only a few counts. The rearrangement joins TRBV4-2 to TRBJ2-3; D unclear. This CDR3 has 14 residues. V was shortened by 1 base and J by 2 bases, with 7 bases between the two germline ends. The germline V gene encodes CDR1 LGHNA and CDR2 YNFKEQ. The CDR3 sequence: CASSQGAVTDTQYF. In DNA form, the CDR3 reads TGTGCCAGCAGCCAAGGGGCGGTCACAGATACGCAGTATTTT.

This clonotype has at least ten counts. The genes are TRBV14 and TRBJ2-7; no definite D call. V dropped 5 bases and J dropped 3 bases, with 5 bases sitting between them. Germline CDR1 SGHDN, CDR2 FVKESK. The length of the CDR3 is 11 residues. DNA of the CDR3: TGTGCCAGCAGCGCCCACTACGAGCAGTACTTC. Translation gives CASSAHYEQYF.

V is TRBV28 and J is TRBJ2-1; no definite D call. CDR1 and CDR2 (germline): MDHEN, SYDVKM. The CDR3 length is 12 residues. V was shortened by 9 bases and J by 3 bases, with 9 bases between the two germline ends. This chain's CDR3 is CASRSRYNEQFF. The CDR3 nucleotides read TGTGCCAGTAGATCGCGCTACAATGAGCAGTTCTTC.